This T cell receptor (beta chain) stems from a study of technical replicates of blood from several donors. Produced via immunoSEQ multiplex PCR; TCRdb's table is partial and in-frame only. This sample carries around 83,000 clones, over 85% of them seen once, and the ten largest clones take around 0.25%. V dropped 5 bases and J dropped 1 base, with 11 bases sitting between them. Germline CDR1 and CDR2: MNHNS and SASEGT. The CDR3 consists of 14 residues. The V gene is TRBV6-1, the J gene TRBJ1-1; D is unresolved. The receptor was isolated from a human donor in good health. The sequencing sample was made of T cells isolated from PBMCs. CDR3 nucleotide sequence: TGTGCCAGCAGTCCATTACACAGGAACACTGAAGCTTTCTTT. Translating gives CASSPLHRNTEAFF.